This T cell receptor (beta chain) was identified in a study of CD4+ T cells in melanoma. General study points: Diverse differentiation states were reported for melanoma neoantigen-specific CD4+ T cells. CD8+ T cell, macrophage and B cell function reportedly correlated with neoantigen-specific CD4+ T cells.

This clone came up many times. Antigen: not known. Produced via immunoSEQ multiplex PCR; TCRdb's table is partial and in-frame only. The table has about 55,000 clones, more than 60% seen once. V shed 3 bases, J shed 10 bases, and the junction held 10 bases outside the gene matches. This CDR3 has 14 residues. Germline loops: CDR1 SGDLS, CDR2 YYNGEE. The sequence came from a human donor with melanoma. Sample: tumor tissue. This chain connects TRBV9 to TRBJ2-1; TRBD2 matches 7 bases. CDR3 sequence: CASSAMDLGGEQFF. The CDR3 DNA follows: TGTGCCAGCAGCGCTATGGACTTGGGGGGGGAGCAGTTCTTC. Using reference TRBV9 and TRBJ2-1 for the parts outside the CDR3, the full variable domain is DSGVTQTPKHLITATGQRVTLRCSPRSGDLSVYWYQQSLDQGLQFLIQYYNGEERAKGNILERFSAQQFPDLHSELNLSSLELGDSALYFCASSAMDLGGEQFFGPGTRLTVL.